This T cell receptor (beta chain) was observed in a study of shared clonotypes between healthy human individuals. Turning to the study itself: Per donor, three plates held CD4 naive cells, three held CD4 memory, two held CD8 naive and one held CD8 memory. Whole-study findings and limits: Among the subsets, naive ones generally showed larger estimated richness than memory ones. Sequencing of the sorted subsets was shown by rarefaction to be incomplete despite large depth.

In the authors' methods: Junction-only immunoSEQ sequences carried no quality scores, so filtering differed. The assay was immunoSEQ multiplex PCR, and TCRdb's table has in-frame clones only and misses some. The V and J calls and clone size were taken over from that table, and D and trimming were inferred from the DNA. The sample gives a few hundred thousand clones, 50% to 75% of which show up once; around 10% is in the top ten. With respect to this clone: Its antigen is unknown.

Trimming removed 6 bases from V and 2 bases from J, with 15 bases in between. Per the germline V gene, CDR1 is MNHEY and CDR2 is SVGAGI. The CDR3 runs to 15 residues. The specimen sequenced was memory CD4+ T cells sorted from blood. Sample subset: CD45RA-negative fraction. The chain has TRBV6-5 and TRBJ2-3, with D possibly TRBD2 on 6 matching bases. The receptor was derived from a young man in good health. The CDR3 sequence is CASRNTDYPTDTQYF. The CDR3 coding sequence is TGTGCCAGCAGAAATACGGACTACCCCACAGATACGCAGTATTTT.